Here is one T cell receptor (beta chain) with its context. The data derive from a study of shared clonotypes between healthy human individuals. The protocol was immunoSEQ multiplex PCR, while the TCRdb copy is restricted to in-frame clones and leaves out a portion. The sample lists around 2,100,000 clones, 85% to 95% occurring once. This CDR3 comprises 16 residues. Germline CDR1 MNHEY, CDR2 SVGAGI. Germline trimming cut 0 bases from V and 7 bases from J; bases unmatched to any gene: 5. CD45RO negativity and positive selection for CCR7 defined naive CD8 cells, a population that excluded terminally differentiated effector memory CD45RA+ cells.

Sequencing used naive CD8+ T cells sorted from blood. The gene calls are TRBV6-5 and TRBJ2-2; TRBD2 aligns across 10 bases. This receptor was obtained from a young man in good health. CDR3 DNA: TGTGCCAGCAGTTACTCAAGCGGGGGGGCCGGCGGGGAGCTGTTTTTT. Encoded protein: CASSYSSGGAGGELFF.